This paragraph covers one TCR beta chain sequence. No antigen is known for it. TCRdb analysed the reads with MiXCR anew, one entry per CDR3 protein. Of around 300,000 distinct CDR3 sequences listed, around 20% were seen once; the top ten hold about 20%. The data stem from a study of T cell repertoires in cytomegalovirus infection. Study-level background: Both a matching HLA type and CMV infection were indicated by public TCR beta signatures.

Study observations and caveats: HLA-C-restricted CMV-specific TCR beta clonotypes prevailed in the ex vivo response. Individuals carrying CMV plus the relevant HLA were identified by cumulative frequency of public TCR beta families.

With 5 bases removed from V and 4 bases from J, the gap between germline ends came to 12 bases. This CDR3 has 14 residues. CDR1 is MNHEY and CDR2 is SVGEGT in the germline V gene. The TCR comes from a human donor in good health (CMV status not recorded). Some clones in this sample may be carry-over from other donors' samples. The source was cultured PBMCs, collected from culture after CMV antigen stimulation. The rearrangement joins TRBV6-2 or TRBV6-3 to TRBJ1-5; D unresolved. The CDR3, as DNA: TGTGCCAGCAGTGAGACAAGTTGGAATCAGCCCCAGCATTTT. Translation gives CASSETSWNQPQHF.